This T cell receptor beta chain was documented in a study of T cells after yellow fever vaccination. Whole-study findings and limits: Primary-vaccination clones mostly resurfaced post-booster (nearly 97% CD4, roughly 87% CD8).

This clonotype was recorded at least ten times. Its antigen remains unidentified. Mismatch with germline at one junction end may stem from a read error. Template switching by 5'RACE produced TCR cDNA, adding a universal primer site and UMIs. TCRdb re-analysed the 5' RACE reads in MiXCR, keeping a single row per CDR3 protein. Found here are roughly 68,000 distinct CDR3 sequences, about 6.5% of them singletons; the top ten hold roughly 35%. This clonotype was obtained from a man aged 18-30 years who received the YFV17D yellow fever vaccine. The starting material was CD8+ T cells sorted from PBMCs, obtained 45 days after the first yellow fever vaccination.

The CDR3 sequence: CAGSPSSGDRTDTQYF. CDR3 bases: TGTGCCGGCAGCCCGTCTAGCGGGGACCGCACAGATACGCAGTATTTT. The rearrangement joins TRBV7-9 to TRBJ2-3; 9 bases align to TRBD2. The CDR3 runs 16 residues. Germline-derived CDR1 and CDR2 are SEHNR and FQNEAQ (reference sequence).